Shown below are 29 T cell receptor beta chains from a single sample sequenced in a study of blood T cells in healthy people across ages. The use of a sample-barcoded 5' primer and a J-beta primer mix characterized a second PCR of 7 to 11 cycles. One entry per CDR3 protein results from TCRdb running MiXCR on the 5' RACE reads. The table shows under 2,000,000 distinct CDR3 sequences, with roughly 50% occurring only once. Specimen: blood. These receptors came from a middle-aged woman in good health.

The V call is TRBV11-3, the J call TRBJ2-1; TRBD2 might be the D (7 bases). Germline V gene sequence: CDR1 SGHNT, CDR2 YENEEA. V was clipped by 0 bases and J by 5 bases, with 14 bases between them. CDR3 length: 16 amino acids. The CDR3 protein is CASSLDGRGGDNEQFF. In nucleotides, the CDR3 is TGTGCCAGCAGCTTAGATGGGAGGGGGGGAGACAATGAGCAGTTCTTC.

The CDR3, as DNA: TGCAGTGCTAACAGGGGCCCTCGGCCCCAGCATTTT. Translation: CSANRGPRPQHF. The genes are TRBV20-1 and TRBJ1-5, with 7 bases lining up with TRBD1. With V trimmed by 4 bases and J by 9 bases, 6 bases remained unmatched. The CDR3 spans 12 residues. CDR1 and CDR2 (germline): DFQATT, SNEGSKA (reference sequence).

The rearrangement uses TRBV20-1 and TRBJ2-1; 8 bases are shared with TRBD2. CDR1 and CDR2 from the germline V gene are DFQATT and SNEGSKA (reference sequence). CDR3 length: 15 amino acids. V was clipped by 5 bases and J by 6 bases; unmatched bases: 12. The CDR3 nucleotides are TGCAGTGCTTCCGTGAGAGCGGGGGCTATCAATGAGCAGTTCTTC. Its protein is CSASVRAGAINEQFF.

The rearrangement uses TRBV10-3 and TRBJ1-6; no clear D. The V and J ends lost 1 base and 0 bases respectively, with 10 bases between them. The germline V gene encodes CDR1 ENHRY and CDR2 SYGVKD. The CDR3 covers 17 residues. The CDR3 sequence: CAISEYRGSSYNSPLHF. The CDR3 nucleotides read TGTGCCATCAGTGAGTATCGAGGGAGCTCCTATAATTCACCCCTCCACTTT.

V gene TRBV7-2 combines with J gene TRBJ2-2; D is uncertain. Trimming left V 6 bases short and J 4 bases short, with 9 bases between. Per germline, CDR1 SGHTA and CDR2 FQGNSA. CDR3 size: 13 residues. CDR3 residues: CASRTWSTGELFF. Written as DNA, the CDR3 is TGTGCCAGCAGAACCTGGTCCACCGGGGAGCTGTTTTTT.

This clonotype was seen more than once but under ten times. The chain joins TRBV20-1 to TRBJ2-1, with 8 nucleotides matching TRBD2. Per the germline V gene, CDR1 is DFQATT and CDR2 is SNEGSKA (reference sequence). V shed 1 base and J 7 bases; nucleotides not matched to a gene: 9. The CDR3 is 15 residues long. In DNA form, the CDR3 reads TGCAGTGCTAGAGTCTTCGGGGGGGCGGGAAATGAGCAGTTCTTC. This encodes CSARVFGGAGNEQFF.

This clonotype was seen a handful of times. V usage is TRBV9 and J usage is TRBJ2-3, with 8 bases fitting TRBD1. The V gene's germline CDR1 is SGDLS and CDR2 YYNGEE. V trimming: 2 bases; J trimming: 2 bases; junction bases outside the gene matches: 4. The CDR3 contains 15 residues. Here the CDR3 DNA reads TGTGCCAGCAGCGTCGGACAGGGAAACACAGATACGCAGTATTTT. Its protein is CASSVGQGNTDTQYF.

V and J are TRBV29-1 and TRBJ2-1; D not resolved. The CDR3 runs to 16 residues. V gave up 6 bases and J gave up 0 bases, with 18 bases separating them. Germline V gene sequence: CDR1 SQVTM, CDR2 ANQGSEA. The CDR3 here is CSVPPGNGHSYNEQFF. Written as DNA, the CDR3 is TGCAGCGTACCCCCTGGAAATGGCCACTCCTACAATGAGCAGTTCTTC.

This rearrangement joins TRBV11-3 to TRBJ2-4; no definite D call. The CDR3 totals 12 residues. In germline, CDR1 is SGHNT, CDR2 YENEEA. Trimming removed 5 bases at V and 14 bases at J, with 16 bases between. CDR3 DNA sequence: TGTGCCAGCAGCCCGTTGGGTGTTTCGGAGTACTTC. Protein product: CASSPLGVSEYF.

This chain connects TRBV27 to TRBJ2-3, with D unresolved. The CDR3 extends over 15 amino acids. Germline V lookup: CDR1 MNHEY, CDR2 SMNVEV (reference sequence). Trimming shortened V by 7 bases and J by 4 bases, and 18 bases separated the two germline ends. CDR3 bases: TGTGCCAGCACCGCGGCCCCTTCGGGCGCAGATACGCAGTATTTT. Residues: CASTAAPSGADTQYF.

This clonotype showed up many times. The chain combines TRBV6-4 with TRBJ2-1; D assignment may be TRBD1 or TRBD2 (6 bases each). Deletions cut 5 bases from V and 8 bases from J, with 10 bases between. Germline V CDR1 and CDR2: MRHNA, SNTAGT. The CDR3 totals 12 residues. The CDR3 sequence: CASSSGEDEQFF. DNA for the CDR3: TGTGCCAGCAGTTCAGGGGAGGATGAGCAGTTCTTC.

The chain recombines TRBV9 with TRBJ1-5, with a tentative D call TRBD1 (6 bases). The germline CDR1 and CDR2 sequences are SGDLS and YYNGEE. This CDR3 contains 14 residues. V was shortened by 3 bases and J by 4 bases, with 11 bases between the two germline ends. CDR3 DNA: TGTGCCAGCAGCGCCCGGACAGATAATCAGCCCCAGCATTTT. It yields the protein CASSARTDNQPQHF.

V and J are TRBV7-9 and TRBJ1-1; 8 nucleotides match TRBD1. The ends lost 5 bases at V and 1 base at J; junction bases unmatched: 6. CDR3 size: 15 residues. Per the germline V gene, CDR1 is SEHNR and CDR2 is FQNEAQ (reference sequence). CDR3 DNA sequence: TGTGCCAGCAGCCGTTCCGGGACAGGGAACACTGAAGCTTTCTTT. This gives the protein CASSRSGTGNTEAFF.

The V gene is TRBV28, the J gene TRBJ2-7, with unresolved D. The CDR3 has 12 residues. V dropped 6 bases and J dropped 0 bases, with 6 bases sitting between them. Per the germline V gene, CDR1 is MDHEN and CDR2 is SYDVKM. Here the CDR3 DNA reads TGTGCCAGCAGATCGAACTCCTACGAGCAGTACTTC. Residues: CASRSNSYEQYF.

V usage is TRBV24-1 and J usage is TRBJ1-5, with 9 bases lining up with TRBD1. Unmatched junction bases numbered 8, after V lost 3 bases and J lost 6 bases. The CDR3 is made up of 16 amino acids. Germline values: CDR1 KGHDR, CDR2 SFDVKD. CDR3 bases: TGTGCCACCAGTGATCACAGGGGGCCTGGAAGTCAGCCCCAGCATTTT. Protein product: CATSDHRGPGSQPQHF.

The chain combines TRBV4-2 with TRBJ2-3, with D possibly TRBD2 on 5 matching bases. The CDR3 is 15 amino acids. Germline V gives CDR1 LGHNA, CDR2 YNFKEQ. V was shortened by 1 base and J by 2 bases, with 10 bases between the two germline ends. The CDR3 here is CASSQGGPNTDTQYF. The CDR3 DNA is TGTGCCAGCAGCCAAGGAGGGCCGAACACAGATACGCAGTATTTT.

The chain combines TRBV5-6 with TRBJ2-1, with D tentatively TRBD1 (6 bases). The J call is uncertain, as TRBJ2-7 better fits the DNA end. The CDR3 runs to 13 residues. CDR1 is SGHDT and CDR2 is YYEEEE in the germline V gene. In nucleotides, the CDR3 is TGTGCCAGTAGCGAACAGGGCTGGGACGAGCAGTACTTC. It yields the protein CASSEQGWDEQYF.

This clonotype was counted only a few times. This chain uses TRBV4-2 with TRBJ2-5; D possibly matches TRBD1 or TRBD2 (7 bases each). In germline, CDR1 is LGHNA, CDR2 YNFKEQ. V lost 1 base to trimming and J lost 4 bases, with 16 bases between them. CDR3 length: 16 residues. The CDR3 bases are TGTGCCAGCAGCCAAGGGACAGGCGGGAGTCGAGAGACCCAGTACTTC. Amino acids: CASSQGTGGSRETQYF.

V gene TRBV6-2 or TRBV6-3 combines with J gene TRBJ2-5; possibly TRBD1 for D (5 bases). The CDR3 length is 15 residues. Between the trimmed V and J ends, which lost 3 bases and 2 bases, there was a span of 13 bases. Germline-derived CDR1 and CDR2 are MNHEY and SVGEGT. This CDR3 is CASSYPQGLQETQYF. The CDR3 DNA is TGTGCCAGCAGTTATCCCCAGGGCTTACAAGAGACCCAGTACTTC.

The chain has TRBV20-1 and TRBJ2-1, with TRBD2 matching over 10 bases. Germline V gene data show CDR1 as DFQATT and CDR2 as SNEGSKA (reference sequence). The CDR3 length is 14 residues. Trimming at V came to 6 bases and at J to 4 bases, leaving 6 bases not matched to a gene. CDR3 protein: CSAQLAGKYNEQFF. Here the CDR3 DNA reads TGCAGTGCCCAACTAGCGGGGAAGTACAATGAGCAGTTCTTC.

This clonotype was recorded a few times. This chain connects TRBV6-5 to TRBJ1-5; 7 nucleotides line up with TRBD1. This CDR3 spans 15 amino acids. Germline V lookup: CDR1 MNHEY, CDR2 SVGAGI. J lost 3 bases, V lost 4 bases, and 6 bases had no gene match. The CDR3 reads CASSLTGLNNQPQHF. The CDR3 DNA reads TGTGCCAGCAGTTTGACAGGGCTTAACAATCAGCCCCAGCATTTT.

The chain carries TRBV2 and TRBJ2-5; D is possibly TRBD2 (6 bases). The CDR3 sequence is 12 residues long. The germline CDR1 and CDR2 sequences are SNHLY and FYNNEI. V dropped 5 bases and J dropped 11 bases, with 15 bases sitting between them. The CDR3 nucleotides read TGTGCCAGCAGTACCGGGACTCAAGAGCAGTACTTC. Its protein product is CASSTGTQEQYF.

CDR3 nucleotides: TGTGCCAGCAGCCACAGACAGGGCATGGATCATATGACGGGCTACACCTTC. Amino acid sequence: CASSHRQGMDHMTGYTF. The chain joins TRBV3-1 to TRBJ1-2, with 7 bases identical to TRBD1. The V gene end was trimmed by 3 bases and the J gene end by 8 bases; junction bases not matched to a gene: 18. Germline V gene sequence: CDR1 LGHDT, CDR2 YNNKEL (reference sequence). The CDR3 has 17 amino acids.

This clonotype was observed a few times. One end of the junction is discordant with germline, which a read error may explain. V gene TRBV5-1 combines with J gene TRBJ1-2; TRBD1 matches at 7 bases. Germline CDR1 is SGHRS and CDR2 is YFSETQ. This CDR3 is built from 14 residues. The CDR3 reads CASSLRDSSYGYTF. CDR3 nucleotide sequence: TGTGCCAGCAGCCTCCGGGACAGCTCCTATGGCTACACCTTC.

This clonotype was found a few times. This chain's CDR3 is CAEPESGQCEQFF. Here the CDR3 DNA reads TGTGCCGAACCGGAATCGGGCCAGTGTGAGCAGTTCTTC. The chain combines TRBV27 with TRBJ2-1; no reliable D call. Per germline, CDR1 MNHEY and CDR2 SMNVEV (reference sequence). CDR3 size: 13 residues. V was trimmed by 11 bases and J by 9 bases, leaving 20 bases between them.

The chain employs TRBV28 and TRBJ1-5; 7 nucleotides align to TRBD1. Germline V lookup: CDR1 MDHEN, CDR2 SYDVKM. CDR3 length equals 15 residues. V trimming: 4 bases; J trimming: 2 bases; junction bases outside the gene matches: 5. This CDR3 reads CASSSRGDGNQPQHF. The CDR3 DNA sequence: TGTGCCAGCAGTTCCAGGGGGGATGGCAATCAGCCCCAGCATTTT.

This clonotype was seen a few times. The chain uses TRBV5-6 and TRBJ2-3; D gene unclear. CDR3 size: 13 residues. Trimming took off 3 bases at V and 3 bases at J, with 8 bases between the two ends. Germline V gene data show CDR1 as SGHDT and CDR2 as YYEEEE. The CDR3 DNA reads as TGTGCCAGCAGCTCGACTCAGACAGATACGCAGTATTTT. Protein: CASSSTQTDTQYF.

The V and J genes are TRBV20-1 and TRBJ1-1; D remains unclear. Deletions cut 0 bases from V and 3 bases from J, with 11 bases between. CDR3 length: 14 residues. CDR1 DFQATT and CDR2 SNEGSKA come from the germline V gene (reference sequence). The CDR3 here is CSAREREDYTEAFF. The CDR3, as DNA: TGCAGTGCTAGAGAACGAGAGGATTACACTGAAGCTTTCTTT.

This clonotype was seen a handful of times. CDR3 region: CASRGGGSPLHF. The CDR3, as DNA: TGTGCCTCTCGAGGGGGAGGCTCACCCCTCCACTTT. This chain joins TRBV27 and TRBJ1-6; D may be TRBD1 (6 bases). CDR3 length: 12 amino acids. V was clipped by 11 bases and J by 10 bases, with 15 bases between them. The germline CDR1 and CDR2 sequences are MNHEY and SMNVEV (reference sequence).